Following are 11 T cell receptor beta chains from one sample sequenced in a study of blood T cell repertoires in COVID-19. Libraries were prepared by immunoSEQ multiplex PCR; TCRdb keeps only in-frame clonotypes and omits some of them. Of approximately 100,000 clones listed, 75% to 90% were seen once; the top ten hold less than 40%. Sequenced material: peripheral blood. Source of these receptors: a woman over 75 with acute or convalescent COVID-19.

This clone was recorded a few times. The chain has TRBV14 and TRBJ2-7, with TRBD1 matching over 10 bases. Trimming cost V 4 bases and J 9 bases; bases outside gene matches: 12. In germline, CDR1 is SGHDN, CDR2 FVKESK. The CDR3 covers 15 residues. The CDR3 bases are TGTGCCAGCAGCCCTGGACAGGGGGGTGTTTTAAGGCAGTACTTC. Its translation: CASSPGQGGVLRQYF. Variable domain in full (rest from reference TRBV14 and TRBJ2-7): EAGVTQFPSHSVIEKGQTVTLRCDPISGHDNLYWYRRVMGKEIKFLLHFVKESKQDESGMPNNRFLAERTGGTYSTLKVQPAELEDSGVYFCASSPGQGGVLRQYFGPGTRLTVT.

V and J are TRBV12-3 or TRBV12-4 and TRBJ1-1; 7 nucleotides line up with TRBD1. V dropped 6 bases and J dropped 11; count of bases not matched to a gene: 6. This CDR3 spans 11 amino acids. The CDR3 sequence is CASSRTGLAFF. Written as DNA, the CDR3 is TGTGCCAGCAGCCGGACAGGACTTGCTTTCTTT.

The rearrangement links TRBV13 to TRBJ2-3; TRBD1 is a possible D gene (6 bases). V was pared by 7 bases and J by 6 bases, with 20 bases between. The CDR3 length is 15 residues. The germline gives CDR1 PRHDT, CDR2 FYEKMQ (reference sequence). The CDR3 coding sequence is TGTGCCAGCACCCGCTCAGGGGCCTATGAGGATACGCAGTATTTT. Its protein product is CASTRSGAYEDTQYF.

The gene calls are TRBV20-1 and TRBJ1-2; possibly TRBD1 for D (6 bases). The CDR3 loop spans 15 amino acids. The germline V gene has CDR1 DFQATT and CDR2 SNEGSKA (reference sequence). V was pared by 4 bases and J by 4 bases, with 19 bases between. For the CDR3, the DNA is TGCAGTGCTAATGACCGGACAGAACCCCCCTATGGCTACACCTTC. Amino acid sequence: CSANDRTEPPYGYTF.

V gene TRBV10-2 combines with J gene TRBJ1-5; tentatively, D is TRBD1 (6 bases). Germline V CDR1 and CDR2: WSHSY, SAAADI. V lost 3 bases, J lost 7 bases, and 10 bases lay in between. The CDR3 has 13 residues. The CDR3 DNA follows: TGCGCCAGCAGTGAACAGGGCCCCCAGCCCCAGCATTTT. Its protein product is CASSEQGPQPQHF.

V is TRBV7-2 and J is TRBJ2-7; D perhaps matches TRBD1 (5 bases). This CDR3 has 13 amino acids. Trimming took 5 bases from V and 5 from J, leaving 13 bases between them. CDR1 and CDR2 (germline): SGHTA, FQGNSA. The CDR3 sequence is CASSPRVTHEQYF. The CDR3, as DNA: TGTGCCAGCAGCCCCAGGGTCACCCACGAGCAGTACTTC.

V gene TRBV5-6 combines with J gene TRBJ2-1, with TRBD2 identical over 15 bases. V was pared by 4 bases and J by 7 bases, with 12 bases of the junction left unmatched. Germline V CDR1 and CDR2: SGHDT, YYEEEE. This CDR3 contains 18 residues. The CDR3 bases are TGTGCCAGCAGCATTCGGACTAGCGGGGGGGCGTTCGTTAATGAGCAGTTCTTC. This sequence encodes CASSIRTSGGAFVNEQFF.

The rearrangement uses TRBV21-1 and TRBJ2-6; the D call of TRBD1 is as the table states it, not checked on the DNA. TRBV21-1 is noted as a pseudogene. The CDR3 spans 14 residues. This CDR3 is CASTSGLGANVLTF. The CDR3 nucleotides read TGTGCCAGCACCTCAGGGTTAGGGGCCAACGTCCTGACTTTC.

The genes are TRBV7-6 and TRBJ1-2; 12 nucleotides match TRBD1. Germline loops: CDR1 SGHVS, CDR2 FNYEAQ. The V gene end was trimmed by 4 bases and the J gene end by 5 bases; junction bases not matched to a gene: 8. CDR3 length: 16 residues. The CDR3 spells CASSYDAGQGAYGYTF. The CDR3, as DNA: TGTGCCAGCAGCTACGATGCGGGACAGGGGGCGTATGGCTACACCTTC.

This sequence joins TRBV5-1 and TRBJ1-2, with 7 bases fitting TRBD1. The germline CDR1 and CDR2 sequences are SGHRS and YFSETQ. J was trimmed by 4 bases and V by 2 bases; bases with no gene match: 5. The length of the CDR3 is 14 residues. The CDR3 DNA reads as TGCGCCAGCAGCTTTGGACAGGAGCGCTATGGCTACACCTTC. It encodes CASSFGQERYGYTF.

V is TRBV7-9 and J is TRBJ2-1, with 10 bases lining up with TRBD2. V lost 3 bases and J lost 9; bases outside the gene matches: 8. CDR1 SEHNR and CDR2 FQNEAQ come from the germline V gene (reference sequence). CDR3 size: 15 residues. The CDR3 loop reads CASSLIAGGHGEQFF. In DNA, the CDR3 is TGTGCCAGCAGCTTGATAGCGGGGGGCCACGGTGAGCAGTTCTTC. The whole variable domain, filled in from reference TRBV7-9 and TRBJ2-1, reads DTGVSQNPRHKITKRGQNVTFRCDPISEHNRLYWYRQTLGQGPEFLTYFQNEAQLEKSRLLSDRFSAERPKGSFSTLEIQRTEQGDSAMYLCASSLIAGGHGEQFFGPGTRLTVL.